This is a list of T cell receptor beta chains from one sample in a study of technical replicates of blood from several donors. Sequenced by immunoSEQ multiplex PCR; TCRdb stores in-frame clones only, minus some. The data show more than 65,000 clones, with around 94% seen just once and roughly 0.25% held by the top ten. The source material was T cells isolated from PBMCs. Receptor source: a human donor in good health. Both conserved end residues are part of each CDR3. Each record gives: J gene, D gene, clone size, V gene, CDR3 protein, CDR3 DNA. A D gene is named only where the DNA matches it firmly. Some rows have no size entry. The others give once, few or many, or a class for an expanded clone.

TRBJ2-7 TRBD1 . TRBV19 CASSWTGRYEQYF TGTGCCAGTAGTTGGACAGGGCGGTACGAGCAGTACTTC
TRBJ1-4 . . TRBV25-1 CASRSNRASGEKLFF TGTGCCAGCAGGTCAAACAGGGCGAGTGGTGAAAAACTGTTTTTT
TRBJ2-3 TRBD1 . TRBV28 CASSFYRGKADTQYF TGTGCCAGCAGTTTCTACAGGGGAAAGGCAGATACGCAGTATTTT
TRBJ2-1 TRBD2 . TRBV7-7 CASSLGGTSSEQFF TGTGCCAGCAGCTTAGGGGGGACTAGTTCTGAGCAGTTCTTC
TRBJ2-1 . . TRBV5-4 CASSHEGRSYNEQFF TGTGCCAGCAGCCATGAGGGGAGGTCCTACAATGAGCAGTTCTTC
TRBJ1-2 . . TRBV7-9 CASSLVGRNYGYTF TGTGCCAGCAGCTTAGTCGGCAGGAACTATGGCTACACCTTC
TRBJ1-3 TRBD1 . TRBV5-1 CASSSPGQEGNTIYF TGCGCCAGCAGCTCCCCCGGACAGGAGGGAAACACCATATATTTT
TRBJ1-1 TRBD1 . TRBV30 CAWNNHETGGIEAFF TGTGCCTGGAATAACCATGAGACAGGGGGCATTGAAGCTTTCTTT
TRBJ1-2 TRBD1 . TRBV28 CATWDRVWYGYTF TGTGCCACCTGGGACAGGGTATGGTATGGCTACACCTTC
TRBJ2-7 . . TRBV4-1 CASSQGELVFYEQYF TGCGCCAGCAGCCAAGGAGAACTAGTTTTCTACGAGCAGTACTTC
TRBJ2-1 . . TRBV2 CASSESGLLRIGNEQFF TGTGCCAGCAGTGAATCGGGACTCCTCCGAATAGGCAATGAGCAGTTCTTC
TRBJ1-1 . . TRBV5-1 CASSSSGVQTEAFF TGCGCCAGCAGCTCCTCAGGGGTTCAAACTGAAGCTTTCTTT
TRBJ2-1 TRBD2 . TRBV7-9 CASSLGSVAGDLDEQFF TGTGCCAGCAGCTTAGGCTCGGTAGCGGGAGACCTCGATGAGCAGTTCTTC
TRBJ2-7 . . TRBV11-2 CASSPHPPQGRSYEQYF TGTGCCAGCAGCCCACATCCCCCCCAGGGGAGATCCTACGAGCAGTACTTC
TRBJ1-1 . . TRBV5-4 CASSSAPDTVNTEAFF TGTGCCAGCAGCTCCGCCCCCGACACTGTGAACACTGAAGCTTTCTTT
TRBJ2-1 TRBD1 . TRBV6-1 CASSDRGLPYNEQFF TGTGCCAGCTCCGACAGGGGGTTGCCCTACAATGAGCAGTTCTTC
TRBJ2-7 TRBD2 . TRBV4-1 CASSLLAGVSYEQYF TGCGCCAGCAGCCTTCTAGCGGGAGTCTCCTACGAGCAGTACTTC
TRBJ1-1 . . TRBV7-9 CASSSRGGANTEAFF TGTGCCAGCAGCTCCCGGGGGGGGGCGAACACTGAAGCTTTCTTT
TRBJ2-1 . . TRBV7-3 CASSEGDYNEQFF TGTGCCAGCAGCGAAGGGGACTACAATGAGCAGTTCTTC
TRBJ2-7 . . TRBV28 CASSFHGAFEQYF TGTGCCAGCAGTTTCCATGGGGCCTTCGAGCAGTACTTC
TRBJ1-1 . . TRBV14 CASSQGRLYTEAFF TGTGCCAGCAGCCAAGGCAGGTTGTATACTGAAGCTTTCTTT
TRBJ1-6 . . TRBV11-3 CASSTGGRGVTLHF TGTGCCAGCAGCACCGGTGGAAGAGGAGTCACCCTCCACTTT
TRBJ1-2 . . TRBV7-9 CASSSSFPEDYGYTF TGTGCCAGCAGCTCCTCTTTCCCAGAGGACTATGGCTACACCTTC
TRBJ1-1 . once TRBV6-5 CASGRGGWWTEAFF TGTGCCAGCGGTCGGGGGGGGTGGTGGACTGAAGCTTTCTTT
TRBJ2-7 . . TRBV6-1 CAGRQGVDYEQYF TGTGCCGGCAGACAAGGGGTGGACTACGAGCAGTACTTC
TRBJ2-5 TRBD2 . TRBV27 CASSLSLGLARRWGETQYF TGTGCCAGCAGTTTATCGTTAGGACTAGCGAGACGATGGGGGGAGACCCAGTACTTC
TRBJ2-5 TRBD2 . TRBV30 CAWSVLAEETQYF TGTGCCTGGAGTGTACTAGCGGAAGAGACCCAGTACTTC
TRBJ1-2 . . TRBV2 CASSDVAGYGYTF TGTGCCAGCAGTGACGTGGCGGGTTATGGCTACACCTTC
TRBJ2-3 . . TRBV9 CASSVSGGASTDTQYF TGTGCCAGCAGCGTATCCGGGGGAGCTAGCACAGATACGCAGTATTTT